The clone carrying this TCR beta chain was observed at least ten times. The antigen is unknown. These data are taken from a study of Graves' ophthalmopathy and Graves' hyperthyroidism. As for the study in general: Before any treatment, peripheral blood was taken at the initial diagnosis.

Clinicians diagnosed using symptoms, serum thyroxine, TRAb, thyroid ultrasound and orbital computed tomography. This CDR3 has 13 amino acids. The germline gives CDR1 GTSNPN, CDR2 SVGIG (reference sequence). V gave up 3 bases and J gave up 2 bases, with 8 bases separating them. The study's findings and limits: Clonotypes were expanded in thyroid at above 0.001 frequency, and most also appeared in blood.

Scientists amplified the TCR beta CDR3 regions from RNA transcripts. An opening RT-PCR round employed HTBI primers and preceded a second-round multiplex PCR. TCRdb re-derived calls from the multiplex PCR reads in MiXCR, one entry per CDR3 protein. In the table there are about 220,000 distinct CDR3 sequences, about 22% of which are singletons. This clonotype was sampled from a woman aged 45-65 years with Graves' ophthalmopathy. Sequencing used peripheral blood. The chain recombines TRBV30 with TRBJ1-5; TRBD1 might be the D (6 bases). The CDR3 reads CAWSSGGNQPQHF. DNA for the CDR3: TGTGCCTGGAGCTCAGGGGGCAATCAGCCCCAGCATTTT.